These 4 T cell receptor beta chains came from one sample sequenced in a study of cytotoxic CD8 clonotypes in ibrutinib-treated CLL. Sequencing used immunoSEQ multiplex PCR; TCRdb keeps in-frame clones, though not all of them. Of about 68,000 clones in the sample, about two thirds were seen once. The starting material was PBMCs, obtained after 12 months of ibrutinib treatment. These receptors were collected from a human donor with chronic lymphocytic leukemia.

The chain carries TRBV9 and TRBJ2-5; 9 bases are a match to TRBD2. Germline loops: CDR1 SGDLS, CDR2 YYNGEE. The CDR3 consists of 15 residues. V lost 0 bases and J lost 3; bases outside the gene matches: 3. CDR3 sequence (DNA): TGTGCCAGCAGCGTAGAGGCGGGGGGGAAAGAGACCCAGTACTTC. Translation gives CASSVEAGGKETQYF.

The rearrangement uses TRBV18 and TRBJ2-5; TRBD1 agrees at 8 bases. Trimming at V came to 2 bases and at J to 3 bases, leaving 5 bases not matched to a gene. Germline values: CDR1 KGHSH, CDR2 LQKENI. CDR3 size: 15 residues. The CDR3 region has the DNA TGTGCCAGCTCACCAGGCAGGGGGCGTGAAGAGACCCAGTACTTC. It yields the protein CASSPGRGREETQYF. Filled out from reference TRBV18 and TRBJ2-5, the complete variable domain reads NAGVMQNPRHLVRRRGQEARLRCSPMKGHSHVYWYRQLPEEGLKFMVYLQKENIIDESGMPKERFSAEFPKEGPSILRIQQVVRGDSAAYFCASSPGRGREETQYFGPGTRLLVL.

The chain has TRBV30 and TRBJ1-4, with unresolved D. Germline V lookup: CDR1 GTSNPN, CDR2 SVGIG (reference sequence). V was shortened by 1 base and J by 3 bases, with 9 bases between the two germline ends. CDR3 length equals 14 residues. The CDR3 protein is CAWSATGANEKLFF. CDR3 DNA: TGTGCCTGGAGTGCAACTGGGGCTAATGAAAAACTGTTTTTT.

The V gene is TRBV19, the J gene TRBJ2-4, with TRBD1 identical over 10 bases. The CDR3 is 14 amino acids. The ends lost 7 bases at V and 8 bases at J; junction bases unmatched: 8. Germline V gene data show CDR1 as LNHDA and CDR2 as SQIVND (reference sequence). CDR3 sequence reads: CASNNGQGDDIQYF. Written as DNA, the CDR3 is TGTGCCAGTAACAACGGACAGGGGGACGACATTCAGTACTTC. The complete variable domain, with remaining parts taken from reference TRBV19 and TRBJ2-4, reads DGGITQSPKYLFRKEGQNVTLSCEQNLNHDAMYWYRQDPGQGLRLIYYSQIVNDFQKGDIAEGYSVSREKKESFPLTVTSAQKNPTAFYLCASNNGQGDDIQYFGAGTRLSVL.